This T cell receptor (beta chain) appears in the sequencing data of a study of tumor and adjacent non-tumor tissue in lung cancer. Three rounds of nested PCR, following a modified ARM-PCR protocol, produced the TCRbeta library. TCRdb reanalysed the multiplex PCR reads using MiXCR and keeps one entry per CDR3 protein. This table holds about 85,000 distinct CDR3 sequences, roughly 62% found once. RNA was extracted from bulk tissue without any cell sorting. Notes on the study in general: Normal lung showed higher cumulative top 100 clone frequency than tumor.

There are a few counts of this clonotype. Its antigen is not known. This sequence may be a read error, since a much larger clone differs from it by one base. The receptor was isolated from a man in his 70s with non-small cell lung cancer. The sequenced sample consisted of lung tumor tissue.

CDR3 sequence reads: CASAGENSNQPRHF. The CDR3 coding sequence is TGTGCCAGCGCCGGGGAAAATAGCAATCAGCCCCGGCATTTT. This chain connects TRBV6-6 to TRBJ1-5; D remains ambiguous. Per the germline V gene, CDR1 is MNHNY and CDR2 is SVGAGI (reference sequence). The CDR3 is made up of 14 amino acids.